A selection of T cell receptor beta chains follows, all from one sample in a study of blood T cell repertoires in COVID-19. Measured with immunoSEQ multiplex PCR; TCRdb has only the in-frame clones, and not every one. The sample has approximately 440,000 clones; approximately 90% are singletons. Sequenced: peripheral blood. These receptors came from a woman aged 50 to 60 with COVID-19, enrolled during active disease. CDR3s include the opening cysteine and the closing phenylalanine or tryptophan. The D gene is left open where the match is weak. The size entry is marked missing in some rows and otherwise reads once, few, many or a size class.

J gene: TRBJ2-7
V gene: TRBV10-2
clone size: many
D gene: TRBD1
CDR3 DNA: TGCGCCAGCAGTGAGTCGAACAGGGGAACGTACGAGCAGTACTTC
CDR3 protein: CASSESNRGTYEQYF

J gene: TRBJ1-1
V gene: TRBV24-1
clone size: NA
D gene: NA
CDR3 DNA: TGTGCCACCTCAGGAGGGCGCGACACTGAAGCTTTCTTT
CDR3 protein: CATSGGRDTEAFF

J gene: TRBJ1-1
V gene: TRBV18
clone size: NA
D gene: NA
CDR3 DNA: TGTGCCAGCTCACCGACAGCCCAAGCTTTCTTT
CDR3 protein: CASSPTAQAFF

J gene: TRBJ2-1
V gene: TRBV6-5
clone size: NA
D gene: NA
CDR3 DNA: TGTGCCAGCAGGTCCTGGAGCTCCTACAATGAGCAGTTCTTC
CDR3 protein: CASRSWSSYNEQFF

J gene: TRBJ1-5
V gene: TRBV5-5
clone size: NA
D gene: NA
CDR3 DNA: TGTGCCAGCAGCTCCTTGGGGGCGGACGATCAGCCCCAGCATTTT
CDR3 protein: CASSSLGADDQPQHF

J gene: TRBJ2-7
V gene: TRBV5-1
clone size: NA
D gene: NA
CDR3 DNA: TGCGCCAGCAGCTTGGATGCGGTTACGGAGCAGTACTTC
CDR3 protein: CASSLDAVTEQYF

J gene: TRBJ1-3
V gene: TRBV7-3
clone size: NA
D gene: NA
CDR3 DNA: TGTGCCAGCAGCGCCCAGACAGGCCCTGGAAACACCATATATTTT
CDR3 protein: CASSAQTGPGNTIYF

J gene: TRBJ1-1
V gene: TRBV6-5
clone size: NA
D gene: TRBD1
CDR3 DNA: TGTGCCAGCCACACCTGGGACAGGGAAGACACTGAAGCTTTCTTT
CDR3 protein: CASHTWDREDTEAFF

J gene: TRBJ2-7
V gene: TRBV13
clone size: NA
D gene: TRBD1
CDR3 DNA: TGTGCCAGCAGCTTAGGAATTACAGGGGGGAAATACGAGCAGTACTTC
CDR3 protein: CASSLGITGGKYEQYF

J gene: TRBJ2-2
V gene: TRBV18
clone size: NA
D gene: NA
CDR3 DNA: TGTGCCAGCTCACCGTCTGGACAGCCGAACACCGGGGAGCTGTTTTTT
CDR3 protein: CASSPSGQPNTGELFF

J gene: TRBJ2-3
V gene: TRBV19
clone size: NA
D gene: NA
CDR3 DNA: TGTGCCAGTACCCCGGGACTTCCCACAGATACGCAGTATTTT
CDR3 protein: CASTPGLPTDTQYF

J gene: TRBJ2-3
V gene: TRBV5-1
clone size: once
D gene: NA
CDR3 DNA: TGCGCCAGCAGCTTGGGGACAAGAGCAGATACGCAGTATTTT
CDR3 protein: CASSLGTRADTQYF

J gene: TRBJ2-7
V gene: TRBV10-1
clone size: NA
D gene: NA
CDR3 DNA: TGCGCCAGCAGTGAGTCGACCGGGGTCCCCTACGAGCAGTACTTC
CDR3 protein: CASSESTGVPYEQYF

J gene: TRBJ1-1
V gene: TRBV19
clone size: NA
D gene: NA
CDR3 DNA: TGTGCCAGTAGTAGACAGGAGATGAACACTGAAGCTTTCTTT
CDR3 protein: CASSRQEMNTEAFF

J gene: TRBJ2-3
V gene: TRBV2
clone size: NA
D gene: NA
CDR3 DNA: TGTGCCACCGTGCCTAAGGGGGATTTT
CDR3 protein: CATVPKGDF

J gene: TRBJ2-1
V gene: TRBV5-1
clone size: NA
D gene: TRBD1
CDR3 DNA: TGCGCCAGCAGCCCCGGGACAGAATACAATGAGCAGTTCTTC
CDR3 protein: CASSPGTEYNEQFF

J gene: TRBJ2-6
V gene: TRBV27
clone size: NA
D gene: TRBD1
CDR3 DNA: TGTGCCAGCAGCCGATGGGGGGCCGGGACAGGGTTTGGGGCCAACGTCCTGACTTTC
CDR3 protein: CASSRWGAGTGFGANVLTF

J gene: TRBJ1-2
V gene: TRBV10-3
clone size: NA
D gene: TRBD1
CDR3 DNA: TGTGCCATCAGTGATGGACAGGGGGAAGGCTACACCTTC
CDR3 protein: CAISDGQGEGYTF

J gene: TRBJ1-2
V gene: TRBV7-8
clone size: NA
D gene: NA
CDR3 DNA: TGTGCCAGTTCGACTGAACCCTATGGCTACACCTTC
CDR3 protein: CASSTEPYGYTF

J gene: TRBJ1-6
V gene: TRBV6-5
clone size: NA
D gene: NA
CDR3 DNA: TGTGCCAGCAGCCCAAATAATTCACCCCTCCACTTT
CDR3 protein: CASSPNNSPLHF

J gene: TRBJ1-5
V gene: TRBV5-6
clone size: NA
D gene: NA
CDR3 DNA: TGTGCCAGCAGCCGACAGGTCCTCAATCAGCCCCAGCATTTT
CDR3 protein: CASSRQVLNQPQHF

J gene: TRBJ1-5
V gene: TRBV9
clone size: NA
D gene: TRBD1
CDR3 DNA: TGTGCCAGCAGCCCACAGGGGAGTCAGCCCCAGCATTTT
CDR3 protein: CASSPQGSQPQHF

J gene: TRBJ1-6
V gene: TRBV10-3
clone size: NA
D gene: NA
CDR3 DNA: TGTGCCATCAGTGAACAGGGATCCAATTCACCCCTCCACTTT
CDR3 protein: CAISEQGSNSPLHF

J gene: TRBJ1-2
V gene: TRBV6-1
clone size: NA
D gene: TRBD1
CDR3 DNA: TGTGCCAGCAGTGATAGCGGACAGGCTGACTATGGCTACACCTTC
CDR3 protein: CASSDSGQADYGYTF

J gene: TRBJ2-1
V gene: TRBV5-5
clone size: NA
D gene: TRBD2
CDR3 DNA: TGTGCCAGCAGCTTGTTATCACTAGCGGACTACAATGAGCAGTTCTTC
CDR3 protein: CASSLLSLADYNEQFF

J gene: TRBJ1-5
V gene: TRBV10-3
clone size: few
D gene: TRBD1
CDR3 DNA: TGTGCCATCAGTGACAGGACAGGGCAGCCCCAGCATTTT
CDR3 protein: CAISDRTGQPQHF

J gene: TRBJ2-7
V gene: TRBV25-1
clone size: NA
D gene: TRBD1
CDR3 DNA: TGTGCCAGCCTAAGGACAGGGGGCCTCTCCTACGAGCAGTACTTC
CDR3 protein: CASLRTGGLSYEQYF

J gene: TRBJ1-2
V gene: TRBV19
clone size: NA
D gene: TRBD1
CDR3 DNA: TGTGCCAGTAGGAGGCCAGGGGGGACTCCAGGGATTGGTGGAGGCTACACCTTC
CDR3 protein: CASRRPGGTPGIGGGYTF

J gene: TRBJ1-2
V gene: TRBV19
clone size: NA
D gene: NA
CDR3 DNA: TGTGCCAGTAGTATTTCCCGAGATGGCTACACCTTC
CDR3 protein: CASSISRDGYTF

J gene: TRBJ2-2
V gene: TRBV5-1
clone size: NA
D gene: NA
CDR3 DNA: TGCGCCAGCAGCCTAGCCCAGGGGTTCCGCGCCGGGGAGCTGTTTTTT
CDR3 protein: CASSLAQGFRAGELFF

J gene: TRBJ1-5
V gene: TRBV18
clone size: NA
D gene: TRBD1
CDR3 DNA: TGTGCCAGCTCACCGACAGGGAACAATCAGCCCCAGCATTTT
CDR3 protein: CASSPTGNNQPQHF

J gene: TRBJ2-1
V gene: TRBV3-1/TRBV3-2
clone size: NA
D gene: NA
CDR3 DNA: TGTGCCAGCAGCCAAGATATCGCCAGTTACAATGAGCAGTTCTTC
CDR3 protein: CASSQDIASYNEQFF

J gene: TRBJ2-4
V gene: TRBV2
clone size: NA
D gene: NA
CDR3 DNA: TGTGCCAGCAAGGGGCAGGGGAAAAACATTCAGTACTTC
CDR3 protein: CASKGQGKNIQYF

J gene: TRBJ2-5
V gene: TRBV11-2
clone size: NA
D gene: NA
CDR3 DNA: TGTGCCAGCAGCCGAGGGTTTCAAGAGACCCAGTACTTC
CDR3 protein: CASSRGFQETQYF

J gene: TRBJ1-5
V gene: TRBV19
clone size: NA
D gene: NA
CDR3 DNA: TGTGCCAGAAAAATACAGGGATGGCAGCCCCAGCATTTT
CDR3 protein: CARKIQGWQPQHF

J gene: TRBJ1-2
V gene: TRBV6-4
clone size: NA
D gene: TRBD1
CDR3 DNA: TGTGCCAGCAGTGAACAGGGGGTGGGCTATGGCTACACCTTC
CDR3 protein: CASSEQGVGYGYTF

J gene: TRBJ1-3
V gene: TRBV19
clone size: NA
D gene: NA
CDR3 DNA: TGTGCCAGTAGTACCATAGACAACTCTGGAAACACCATATATTTT
CDR3 protein: CASSTIDNSGNTIYF

J gene: TRBJ2-3
V gene: TRBV4-2
clone size: once
D gene: TRBD1
CDR3 DNA: TGTGCCAGCAGCCAGCCTTGGACAGGGGGGGGCACAGATACGCAGTATTTT
CDR3 protein: CASSQPWTGGGTDTQYF

J gene: TRBJ1-2
V gene: TRBV5-5
clone size: NA
D gene: NA
CDR3 DNA: TGTGCCAGCAGCACCAACCCTGACAGGGGCTACACCTTC
CDR3 protein: CASSTNPDRGYTF

J gene: TRBJ1-1
V gene: TRBV19
clone size: once
D gene: NA
CDR3 DNA: TGTGCCAGTAGTCTCCGACAGGTACACACTGAAGCTTTCTTT
CDR3 protein: CASSLRQVHTEAFF

J gene: TRBJ1-1
V gene: TRBV9
clone size: NA
D gene: NA
CDR3 DNA: TGTGCCAGCAGCGTAGACGGCCAGGGGAAAGCTTTCTTT
CDR3 protein: CASSVDGQGKAFF

J gene: TRBJ1-3
V gene: TRBV30
clone size: NA
D gene: NA
CDR3 DNA: TGTGCCTGGAGTGACGGGCTAGGGGCAGATGGAAACACCATATATTTT
CDR3 protein: CAWSDGLGADGNTIYF

J gene: TRBJ1-2
V gene: TRBV5-6
clone size: NA
D gene: TRBD1
CDR3 DNA: TGTGCCAGCAGCGCCTCGGGACAGGGAAGGCATGGCTACACCTTC
CDR3 protein: CASSASGQGRHGYTF

J gene: TRBJ1-1
V gene: TRBV19
clone size: NA
D gene: NA
CDR3 DNA: TGTGCCAGTAGTAAAAACCCAAGGGGGACTGAAGCTTTCTTT
CDR3 protein: CASSKNPRGTEAFF

J gene: TRBJ1-1
V gene: TRBV2
clone size: NA
D gene: NA
CDR3 DNA: TGTGCCAGCAGTGAATGGGGGGGGCGGAACACTGAAGCTTTCTTT
CDR3 protein: CASSEWGGRNTEAFF

J gene: TRBJ1-2
V gene: TRBV2
clone size: NA
D gene: NA
CDR3 DNA: TGTGCCAGCAGCCCCGGGGGGGGCTCCTTCTATGGCTACACCTTC
CDR3 protein: CASSPGGGSFYGYTF

J gene: TRBJ2-7
V gene: TRBV7-9
clone size: NA
D gene: TRBD2
CDR3 DNA: TGTGCCAGCAGCCGAGAAAGCGGGGGGGCTGGCGAGCAGTACTTC
CDR3 protein: CASSRESGGAGEQYF

J gene: TRBJ2-7
V gene: TRBV7-8
clone size: NA
D gene: TRBD1
CDR3 DNA: TGTGCCAGCAGCTCCTCGACAGGGTCTGAGCAGTACTTC
CDR3 protein: CASSSSTGSEQYF

J gene: TRBJ2-1
V gene: TRBV18
clone size: few
D gene: NA
CDR3 DNA: TGTGCCAGCTCCCCCCCTTGGGAAGGGGGCAATGAGCAGTTCTTC
CDR3 protein: CASSPPWEGGNEQFF

J gene: TRBJ1-2
V gene: TRBV3-1/TRBV3-2
clone size: few
D gene: NA
CDR3 DNA: TGTGCCAGCAGCGCTTCAGGGGCCTATGGCTACACCTTC
CDR3 protein: CASSASGAYGYTF

J gene: TRBJ2-5
V gene: TRBV10-3
clone size: NA
D gene: NA
CDR3 DNA: TGTGCCATCAGTGACCCGCGGCGGAAAGAGACCCAGTACTTC
CDR3 protein: CAISDPRRKETQYF

J gene: TRBJ2-2
V gene: TRBV9
clone size: NA
D gene: NA
CDR3 DNA: TGTGCCAGCACCCGACTAGTTGATACCGGGGAGCTGTTTTTT
CDR3 protein: CASTRLVDTGELFF

J gene: TRBJ2-2
V gene: TRBV2
clone size: many
D gene: NA
CDR3 DNA: TGTGCCAGCAGTGAGGCCGGGGGTAGCGCCGGGGAGCTGTTTTTT
CDR3 protein: CASSEAGGSAGELFF

J gene: TRBJ2-7
V gene: TRBV18
clone size: NA
D gene: NA
CDR3 DNA: TGTGCCAGCTCCCCGGTGAGGGTGAGTTCCTACGAGCAGTACTTC
CDR3 protein: CASSPVRVSSYEQYF

J gene: TRBJ1-2
V gene: TRBV5-4
clone size: once
D gene: NA
CDR3 DNA: TGTGCCAGCAGCTTGGTAACCGGACAGCCTCGGGGCTACACCTTC
CDR3 protein: CASSLVTGQPRGYTF

J gene: TRBJ2-1
V gene: TRBV2
clone size: NA
D gene: NA
CDR3 DNA: TGTGCCAGCCAGTACGGCCGGGACATTATTCGGGTGCAGTTCTTC
CDR3 protein: CASQYGRDIIRVQFF

J gene: TRBJ2-1
V gene: TRBV4-2
clone size: NA
D gene: TRBD2
CDR3 DNA: TGTGCCAGCAGCCAAGGACTAGCTTCGGTGCATGAGCAGTTCTTC
CDR3 protein: CASSQGLASVHEQFF

J gene: TRBJ1-2
V gene: TRBV6-6
clone size: NA
D gene: NA
CDR3 DNA: TGTGCCACCTTCCTTTCGGGTTCCAACTATGGCTACACCTTC
CDR3 protein: CATFLSGSNYGYTF

J gene: TRBJ1-2
V gene: TRBV15
clone size: once
D gene: TRBD1
CDR3 DNA: TGTGCCACCAGCAGAGAGGGAACTTGGGACAGGCGTGGCTACACCTTC
CDR3 protein: CATSREGTWDRRGYTF

J gene: TRBJ2-3
V gene: TRBV30
clone size: NA
D gene: TRBD2
CDR3 DNA: TGTGCCTGGAGCCCTCCGGGACTAGCGGGGGGCACAGATACGCAGTATTTT
CDR3 protein: CAWSPPGLAGGTDTQYF